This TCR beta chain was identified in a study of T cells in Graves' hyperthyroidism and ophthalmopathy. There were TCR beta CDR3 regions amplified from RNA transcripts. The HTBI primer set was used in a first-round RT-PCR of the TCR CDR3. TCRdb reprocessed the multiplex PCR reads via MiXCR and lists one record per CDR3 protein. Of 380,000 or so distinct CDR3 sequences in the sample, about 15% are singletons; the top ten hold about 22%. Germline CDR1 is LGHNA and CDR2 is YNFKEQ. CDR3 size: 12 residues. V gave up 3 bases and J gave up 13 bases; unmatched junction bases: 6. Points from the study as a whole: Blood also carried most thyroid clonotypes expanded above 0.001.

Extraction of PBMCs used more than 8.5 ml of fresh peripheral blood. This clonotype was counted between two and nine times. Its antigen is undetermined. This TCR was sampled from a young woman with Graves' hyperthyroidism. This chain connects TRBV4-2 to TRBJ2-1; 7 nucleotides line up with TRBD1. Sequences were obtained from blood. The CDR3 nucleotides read TGTGCCAGCAGCCACCAGACAGGGAGTCAGTTCTTC. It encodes CASSHQTGSQFF.